Detailed here is one T cell receptor (beta chain). The antigen this receptor binds is unknown. One base away there is no much larger clone; base qualities are not given. Systemically healthy Caucasian individuals from Russia, roughly 40 in total and aged 6 to 90 years, were included as donors. Each donor gave about 9.7 milliliters of peripheral blood, drawn into EDTA-treated Vacutainer tubes. Ficoll-Paque density-gradient centrifugation was used to isolate PBMCs, with at least 6 million obtained per sample. Total RNA was extracted from PBMCs with Trizol reagent, with at least 5.5 micrograms obtained per sample. The percentages of naive CD45RAhigh/CD27high T cells were determined by flow cytometry on a PBMC aliquot from every donor. As encoded in the germline V gene (reference sequence), CDR1 is DFQATT while CDR2 is SNEGSKA. From the cysteine up to the phenylalanine, the CDR3 has a length of 18 residues. Left in the record is the CDR3 DNA by itself, 54 bases read in frame from the first base. Unmatched junction bases come to 17, with V trimmed by 3 bases and J by 2 bases.

The entry originates in a study of blood T cells in healthy people across ages (dated by TCRdb to between 2014 and 2017). Regarding the complete study: In model experiments, template switching captured roughly one uniquely barcoded TCR beta cDNA molecule for every two T cells. Using deep sequencing normalized with unique cDNA molecular identifiers, the study measured how TCR beta repertoire diversity changes with age. The donors were split into four age groups: young (average around 16 years), middle-aged (roughly 39), aged (roughly 68) and long-lived (over 80). To avoid experimental bias, donors of different ages were distributed randomly across sequencing lanes. Using the same blood draw, the study looked at two additional independent replicas of 1 million unique cDNA reads for two donors, one aged 18 to 30 and the other aged 80 or older. Beyond this particular receptor, the publication reports: Because donor CMV infection status was unknown, age-related changes in expanded clonotypes were potentially confounded. There was a strong correlation between observed TCR beta diversity and the percentage of naive T cells measured by flow cytometry. Observed TCR beta diversity per million T cells fell roughly linearly with age, and a significant reduction was already apparent by age roughly 40. Estimates of total diversity from one million sequenced T cells were regarded as lower bounds and underestimates. Bulk unsorted PBMC profiling prevented conclusive comparison of naive and antigen-experienced compartments. Compared with the aged group, more naive CD4+ T cells, fewer expanded clones and increased TCR diversity were shown by the long-lived group, suggesting age selection.

The protocol used for the library was 5' RACE. Sequencing instrument: Illumina HiSeq 2500. The second PCR ran for roughly 7 to 11 cycles and used a J-beta primer mix along with a sample-barcoded 5' primer. Each TCR beta cDNA molecule received a unique molecular identifier from a template-switch 5' adaptor carrying 12 random nucleotides. Each sample yielded at least 3 million CDR3-containing paired-end reads. First-strand cDNA synthesis was performed from all RNA using the Mint cDNA synthesis kit, with priming by a TRBC-specific oligonucleotide. Following uracil-DNA glycosylase treatment, all cDNA underwent a first 18-cycle PCR with the universal primers M1SS and BC2_uni_R. The published analysis was carried out like this. Each sample was normalized by randomly selecting 1 million high-quality reads, each carrying a distinct molecular identifier. Reads with shared molecular identifiers were discarded instead of being binned into consensus sequences. MiTCR, with a Q25 quality threshold and the strictest error-elimination algorithm, was used for CDR3 identification, clonotype clustering and error correction. Lower-bound total TCR beta diversity was estimated with a nonparametric unseen species model using Euler transformation. TCRdb reworked the public reads: Q25 trimming with fastp, MiXCR clone assembly, productive beta chains retained. Here each entry gathers all rows of one CDR3 protein and keeps the most common genes and DNA. TCRdb, rather than the study authors, made the V and J calls. Present in this sample are 1.5 million to 2 million distinct CDR3 sequences, roughly 27% of which were seen just once. 7.7% of the sample is held by the ten biggest clonotypes.

This sequence was found in a woman in her twenties or thirties in good health. The V and J genes are TRBV20-1 and TRBJ1-2, and TRBD1 aligns with 8 junction nucleotides. The source material was blood. For the CDR3, the sequence is CSASQSQSRGLENYGYTF. Here is the DNA: TGCAGTGCTAGTCAATCCCAATCCAGGGGGCTGGAAAACTATGGCTACACCTTC.